This TCR beta chain was identified in a study of CD8 T cells in Susac syndrome. It was with random hexamers that about 0.45 to 1 ug RNA was reverse transcribed. An immunoSEQ multiplex PCR amplified TCR beta CDR3 over 54 Vbeta and 13 Jbeta. Each CDR3 protein gets one entry after TCRdb re-called the immunoSEQ multiplex PCR reads with MiXCR. The sample lists some 220,000 distinct CDR3 sequences, 95% occurring once. The germline gives CDR1 KGHSH, CDR2 LQKENI. V trimming: 0 bases; J trimming: 5 bases; junction bases outside the gene matches: 7. The length of the CDR3 is 18 residues. Sequencing of TCR beta covered CD8+ and CD4+ T cells obtained from blood. The study used treatment-naive patients who had stable or active relapsing-remitting disease as multiple sclerosis controls. Study results and caveats: The authors acknowledged that the study's TCR sequencing and HLA analysis involved relatively few individuals.

For this clonotype: The antigen remains unidentified.

This clonotype was sampled from a human donor with multiple sclerosis. Material: CD4+ T cells from PBMCs. V is TRBV18 and J is TRBJ2-3; 14 nucleotides agree with TRBD2. The CDR3 nucleotides read TGTGCCAGCTCACCACCCTACGGGACTAGCGGGAGTGGAGATACGCAGTATTTT. Translating it yields CASSPPYGTSGSGDTQYF.